This TCR beta chain was profiled in a study of cytomegalovirus exposure and HLA in healthy donors. Study-level background: A previous analysis identified 100 million or so unique TCR beta sequences derived from some 170 million T cells.

The donors (healthy individuals) were bone marrow donors. Use of 60 Vbeta and 13 Jbeta primers characterized the PCR. Profiled with immunoSEQ multiplex PCR; TCRdb holds only in-frame clones, not every one. The sample lists around 150,000 clones; 80% to 90% were seen once. The CDR3 has 14 residues. V was clipped by 2 bases and J by 2 bases, with 7 bases between them. CDR1 is MDHEN and CDR2 is SYDVKM in the germline V gene. Sequenced material: PBMCs. The chain couples TRBV28 to TRBJ2-1; no reliable D call. This clonotype was obtained from a woman aged 30 to 39 in good health and CMV-seropositive. This CDR3 reads CASSLRQAYNEQFF. The DNA of the CDR3 is TGTGCCAGCAGTTTACGGCAGGCCTACAATGAGCAGTTCTTC. Supplemented by reference TRBV28 and TRBJ2-1, the full variable domain reads DVKVTQSSRYLVKRTGEKVFLECVQDMDHENMFWYRQDPGLGLRLIYFSYDVKMKEKGDIPEGYSVSREKKERFSLILESASTNQTSMYLCASSLRQAYNEQFFGPGTRLTVL.